The present T cell receptor (beta chain) was sequenced within a study of T cells in Graves' hyperthyroidism and ophthalmopathy. There were TCR beta CDR3 regions amplified from RNA transcripts. The HTBI primer set served for first-round RT-PCR of the TCR CDR3. TCRdb independently ran MiXCR on the multiplex PCR reads; one entry per CDR3 protein. Of 550,000 to 700,000 distinct CDR3 sequences detected, roughly 14% appear once; the ten largest clones hold approximately 4.3%. V dropped 0 bases and J dropped 4 bases, with 19 bases sitting between them. The CDR3 covers 17 residues. Germline V gives CDR1 MNHEY, CDR2 SVGEGT.

The chain combines TRBV6-2 or TRBV6-3 with TRBJ2-7; no reliable D call. This TCR was recovered from a woman between 40 and 55 years old with Graves' ophthalmopathy. Sequences were obtained from blood. The CDR3: CASSYSPVEVPLYEQYF. DNA for the CDR3: TGTGCCAGCAGTTACTCTCCCGTGGAAGTTCCCCTTTACGAGCAGTACTTC.